These 10 T cell receptor beta chains came from one sample sequenced in a study of cytomegalovirus exposure and HLA in healthy donors. This PCR relied on a set of 60 Vbeta primers and 13 Jbeta primers. Sequenced by immunoSEQ multiplex PCR; TCRdb stores in-frame clones only, minus some. The repertoire has about 130,000 clones, about two thirds of them found once; the top ten carry approximately 4.2%. The specimen sequenced was PBMCs. The receptors come from a man between 50 and 59 years old in good health and CMV-seropositive.

The chain links TRBV5-6 to TRBJ1-1; unclear D gene. This CDR3 is built from 13 residues. CDR1 and CDR2 (germline): SGHDT, YYEEEE. Trimming removed 1 base at V and 1 base at J, with 5 bases between. CDR3 bases: TGTGCCAGCAGCTTGCCGGGGAACACTGAAGCTTTCTTT. This codes for CASSLPGNTEAFF.

The genes are TRBV11-3 and TRBJ2-7; D remains ambiguous. Germline V gene lookup returns CDR1 SGHNT and CDR2 YENEEA. The germline V and J ends were trimmed by 4 bases and 2 bases, with 9 bases remaining between them. The CDR3 consists of 13 residues. The DNA of the CDR3 is TGTGCCAGCAGCTATCCCAGAACCTACGAGCAGTACTTC. Protein product: CASSYPRTYEQYF.

The V and J genes are TRBV6-5 and TRBJ2-4, with unresolved D. Trimming took off 8 bases at V and 1 base at J, with 9 bases between the two ends. The CDR3 runs to 13 residues. The germline gives CDR1 MNHEY, CDR2 SVGAGI. CDR3 protein: CASGVGAKNIQYF. In nucleotides, the CDR3 is TGTGCCAGCGGTGTCGGTGCCAAAAACATTCAGTACTTC.

V gene TRBV28 combines with J gene TRBJ1-1; no clear D gene. The CDR3 length is 15 residues. The germline CDR1 and CDR2 sequences are MDHEN and SYDVKM. V was clipped by 4 bases and J by 1 base, with 13 bases between them. The CDR3 DNA sequence: TGTGCCAGCAGTTCTTTGGCAGGTCCGAACACTGAAGCTTTCTTT. The encoded protein is CASSSLAGPNTEAFF. The full variable domain, its missing parts supplied by reference TRBV28 and TRBJ1-1, is DVKVTQSSRYLVKRTGEKVFLECVQDMDHENMFWYRQDPGLGLRLIYFSYDVKMKEKGDIPEGYSVSREKKERFSLILESASTNQTSMYLCASSSLAGPNTEAFFGQGTRLTVV.

The chain carries TRBV27 and TRBJ1-5; D is ambiguous. V was trimmed by 2 bases and J by 3 bases, leaving 8 bases between them. The germline V gene encodes CDR1 MNHEY and CDR2 SMNVEV (reference sequence). The CDR3 is 14 residues long. The CDR3 region has the DNA TGTGCCAGCAGTTTAAGGACTCCCAATCAGCCCCAGCATTTT. Protein sequence: CASSLRTPNQPQHF.

Only one count was recorded for this clone. At one end the junction does not follow the germline gene, possibly because of a read error. This chain links TRBV19 with TRBJ2-2, with 7 positions matching TRBD1. This CDR3 has 10 residues. Germline lookup yields CDR1 LNHDA and CDR2 SQIVND (reference sequence). CDR3 in amino acids: CARGTALLNF. Here the CDR3 DNA reads TGTGCCAGAGGGACAGCCCTACTGAATTTT.

The chain joins TRBV18 to TRBJ2-5, with D hard to call. V dropped 2 bases and J dropped 3 bases, with 10 bases sitting between them. The V gene's germline CDR1 is KGHSH and CDR2 LQKENI. The CDR3 length is 14 residues. The DNA of the CDR3 is TGTGCCAGCTCACCAGTACCCTCGGAAGAGACCCAGTACTTC. It yields the protein CASSPVPSEETQYF.

The chain has TRBV7-2 and TRBJ2-3; D is ambiguous. Per the germline V gene, CDR1 is SGHTA and CDR2 is FQGNSA. CDR3 size: 15 residues. The V end lost 2 bases, the J end lost 2 bases, and 11 bases lay between the germline ends. This CDR3 reads CASSLMASPTDTQYF. CDR3 in DNA: TGTGCCAGCAGCTTAATGGCTTCCCCCACAGATACGCAGTATTTT.

In nucleotides, the CDR3 is TGCGCCAGCAGCCTACAGGGTTTGAGGAACACTGAAGCTTTCTTT. Encoded protein: CASSLQGLRNTEAFF. The V and J genes are TRBV5-1 and TRBJ1-1; TRBD1 is a possible D gene (6 bases). CDR3 length: 15 amino acids. The germline V gene encodes CDR1 SGHRS and CDR2 YFSETQ. V lost 4 bases and J 1 base, leaving 14 bases between the germline ends.

The chain recombines TRBV2 with TRBJ2-3, with 10 bases fitting TRBD2. The CDR3 runs to 16 residues. Germline CDR1 SNHLY, CDR2 FYNNEI. V shed 6 bases, J shed 4 bases, and the junction held 10 bases outside the gene matches. This CDR3 reads CASSERSGRVADTQYF. The DNA for the CDR3 is TGTGCCAGCAGCGAACGAAGCGGGAGGGTTGCAGATACGCAGTATTTT. Drawing the rest from reference TRBV2 and TRBJ2-3, the complete variable domain is EPEVTQTPSHQVTQMGQEVILRCVPISNHLYFYWYRQILGQKVEFLVSFYNNEISEKSEIFDDQFSVERPDGSNFTLKIRSTKLEDSAMYFCASSERSGRVADTQYFGPGTRLTVL.